Presented here are 15 T cell receptor beta chains from one specimen sequenced in a study of regulatory T cells in long-lasting Graves disease. CDR3-region Arm-PCR and iRepertoire HTBI primers produced the TCR beta libraries. TCRdb processed the multiplex PCR reads anew with MiXCR; each CDR3 protein has one entry. The table includes about 220,000 distinct CDR3 sequences, about 19% detected once. Time point reported: newly diagnosed GD, antithyroid drugs for less than 3 months. Extracted RNA from PBMCs served as the source of the TCR library. These records were also assigned to another study, of T cells in Graves' hyperthyroidism and ophthalmopathy.

Specimen: peripheral blood mononuclear cells (PBMCs), collected at new diagnosis, from a patient treated with antithyroid drugs. The receptors originated from a woman aged 30 to 39 with Graves disease.

This clonotype was detected many times. The chain recombines TRBV19 with TRBJ2-5; maybe TRBD2 (6 bases). This CDR3 contains 14 residues. Between the trimmed V and J ends, which lost 5 bases and 1 base, there was a span of 11 bases. The germline CDR1 and CDR2 sequences are LNHDA and SQIVND (reference sequence). The CDR3 coding sequence is TGTGCCAGTAGTGCCCCGGGACTCCAAGAGACCCAGTACTTC. Residues: CASSAPGLQETQYF. The complete variable domain, with remaining parts taken from reference TRBV19 and TRBJ2-5, reads DGGITQSPKYLFRKEGQNVTLSCEQNLNHDAMYWYRQDPGQGLRLIYYSQIVNDFQKGDIAEGYSVSREKKESFPLTVTSAQKNPTAFYLCASSAPGLQETQYFGPGTRLLVL.

This clonotype was counted many times. DNA for the CDR3: TGTGCCATCAGTGAGCCGATGGGGTGGAACACTGAAGCTTTCTTT. This sequence encodes CAISEPMGWNTEAFF. This chain connects TRBV10-3 to TRBJ1-1; D gene uncertain. CDR1 is ENHRY, CDR2 SYGVKD, per germline. The V and J ends lost 2 bases and 1 base respectively, with 11 bases between them. The CDR3 extends over 15 amino acids.

In this sample, this clonotype turned up many times. The rearrangement uses TRBV6-5 and TRBJ2-5; TRBD2 agrees at 9 bases. With V trimmed by 2 bases and J by 5 bases, 9 bases remained unmatched. The CDR3 is 16 amino acids. Germline CDR1 and CDR2: MNHEY and SVGAGI. The CDR3 nucleotides read TGTGCCAGCAGTTACGTAAAGCTAGCGGGGTTTGAGACCCAGTACTTC. It translates to CASSYVKLAGFETQYF.

There are many counts of this clonotype. The chain links TRBV18 to TRBJ1-1; D gene unclear. The CDR3 runs to 13 residues. The ends were cut back, 3 bases at V and 2 bases at J, with 7 bases in the middle. In germline, CDR1 is KGHSH, CDR2 LQKENI. The CDR3 sequence is CASSPIDNTEAFF. CDR3 DNA: TGTGCCAGCTCACCTATCGATAACACTGAAGCTTTCTTT.

Comments on this clonotype: A much more abundant neighbour one base away suggests this may be a read error. The chain recombines TRBV9 with TRBJ1-5; D uncertain. The closer fit of TRBJ2-3 to the DNA end suggests the J call may be wrong. Germline values: CDR1 SGDLS, CDR2 YYNGEE. This CDR3 is 14 amino acids long. The CDR3 loop reads CASSVALHLSAQYF. The CDR3 coding sequence is TGTGCCAGCAGCGTAGCCTTACACTTATCAGCCCAGTATTTT.

The chain employs TRBV2 and TRBJ2-1, with TRBD2 matching over 7 bases. V lost 7 bases to trimming and J lost 0 bases; unmatched junction nucleotides: 3. The germline gives CDR1 SNHLY, CDR2 FYNNEI. The CDR3 is made up of 14 amino acids. The CDR3 DNA reads as TGTGCCAGCACCAGGACTAGCTCCTACAATGAGCAGTTCTTC. It codes for CASTRTSSYNEQFF.

Turning to this clonotype: A far larger clone is just one base off, so this is likely a read error. The V gene is TRBV6-2 or TRBV6-3, the J gene TRBJ2-1; 10 bases are a match to TRBD2. J was trimmed by 8 bases and V by 5 bases; bases with no gene match: 12. Germline V gene lookup returns CDR1 MNHEY and CDR2 SVGEGT. The CDR3 has 16 residues. CDR3 amino acids: CASSPQSGGVPDEQFF. The CDR3 DNA reads as TGTGCCAGCAGTCCCCAAAGCGGGGGGGTGCCGGATGAGCAGTTCTTC.

This clonotype was seen ten or more times. This chain connects TRBV6-1 to TRBJ1-1, with TRBD1 as a possible D gene (5 bases). Germline CDR1 reads MNHNS; CDR2 reads SASEGT. V gave up 7 bases and J gave up 2 bases, with 17 bases separating them. The length of the CDR3 is 15 residues. CDR3 in amino acids: CASIRPGLKNTEAFF. In nucleotides, the CDR3 is TGTGCCAGCATCCGCCCGGGGCTCAAAAACACTGAAGCTTTCTTT.

Comments on this clonotype: A single base is all that separates this from a far larger clone, so a read error is likely. The chain carries TRBV6-1 and TRBJ1-1; D remains unclear. The CDR3 loop spans 12 amino acids. The germline V gene has CDR1 MNHNS and CDR2 SASEGT. The CDR3 DNA sequence: TGTGCCACCAGTGGGCCCTCCAGCGTAGCTTTCTTT. This gives the protein CATSGPSSVAFF.

This clonotype was seen a handful of times. The chain employs TRBV30 and TRBJ2-5, with 8 bases identical to TRBD2. CDR1 is GTSNPN and CDR2 is SVGIG in the germline V gene (reference sequence). Trimming took 3 bases from V and 2 from J; bases not matched to a gene: 8. The CDR3 sequence is 15 residues long. The CDR3 coding sequence is TGTGCCTGGAGCCATATGCGGGGGGTGCAAGAGACCCAGTACTTC. It specifies CAWSHMRGVQETQYF.

This clonotype appeared many times. The chain uses TRBV28 and TRBJ1-6, with 9 bases that match TRBD1. Germline-derived CDR1 and CDR2 are MDHEN and SYDVKM. The CDR3 consists of 16 residues. V was pared by 6 bases and J by 10 bases, with 13 bases of the junction left unmatched. The CDR3: CASSLSGTGTSSPLHF. The DNA for the CDR3 is TGTGCCAGCAGCCTTTCTGGGACAGGGACAAGCTCACCCCTCCACTTT.

This clonotype was seen at least ten times. This chain uses TRBV27 with TRBJ2-7; 9 nucleotides match TRBD1. CDR3 length equals 13 residues. The germline gives CDR1 MNHEY, CDR2 SMNVEV (reference sequence). V dropped 4 bases and J dropped 2; count of bases not matched to a gene: 0. The CDR3 reads CASSWTGAYEQYF. Written as DNA, the CDR3 is TGTGCCAGCAGTTGGACAGGGGCCTACGAGCAGTACTTC.

Many counts were recorded for this clonotype. This chain joins TRBV7-2 and TRBJ2-7; 11 bases agree with TRBD2. CDR1 SGHTA and CDR2 FQGNSA come from the germline V gene. Trimming removed 9 bases from V and 4 bases from J; junction bases left unmatched: 17. This CDR3 has 17 amino acids. This chain's CDR3 is CASRPDTGTSGRYEQYF. Here the CDR3 DNA reads TGTGCCAGTCGCCCCGACACCGGGACTAGCGGAAGGTACGAGCAGTACTTC.

CDR3 nucleotide sequence: TGTGCCTGGAGTGTCTTAAGGGGCCGTGGCTACACCTTC. Amino acids: CAWSVLRGRGYTF. The rearrangement links TRBV30 to TRBJ1-2, with D possibly TRBD1 on 5 matching bases. The CDR3 loop spans 13 amino acids. In germline, CDR1 is GTSNPN, CDR2 SVGIG (reference sequence). V was shortened by 0 bases and J by 7 bases, with 12 bases between the two germline ends. Using reference TRBV30 and TRBJ1-2 for the parts outside the CDR3, the full variable domain is SQTIHQWPATLVQPVGSPLSLECTVEGTSNPNLYWYRQAAGRGLQLLFYSVGIGQISSEVPQNLSASRPQDRQFILSSKKLLLSDSGFYLCAWSVLRGRGYTFGSGTRLTVV.

This clonotype has ten or more counts. This chain uses TRBV6-9 with TRBJ1-2; TRBD1 matches 8 bases. The CDR3 consists of 14 residues. Germline values: CDR1 MNHGY, CDR2 SVAAGI. The ends lost 2 bases at V and 3 bases at J; junction bases unmatched: 2. The CDR3 DNA follows: TGTGCCAGCAGTTATGGGGACAGGTACTATGGCTACACCTTC. Its translation: CASSYGDRYYGYTF.